This TCR beta chain appears in the sequencing data of a study of PD-1 blockade in classical Hodgkin lymphoma. Study results and caveats: Patients newly diagnosed and complete responders had comparable baseline diversity.

Each patient experienced a relapse that followed autologous stem cell transplantation, and brentuximab vedotin exposure varied. Concerning this clone: Its target is unknown.

TCRdb's copy holds only in-frame clones and misses some; the assay was immunoSEQ multiplex PCR. The sample lists approximately 12,000 clones, 84% occurring once. CDR3 length: 15 residues. V was pared by 5 bases and J by 1 base, with 7 bases of the junction left unmatched. In germline, CDR1 is SGHVS, CDR2 FNYEAQ. Sample: peripheral blood mononuclear cells (PBMCs), taken at baseline. The receptor's source is a human donor with classical Hodgkin lymphoma. The chain employs TRBV7-6 and TRBJ2-5; the match to TRBD1 covers 7 bases. CDR3 sequence: CASSGPGQSQETQYF. DNA for the CDR3: TGTGCCAGCAGCGGACCGGGACAGAGCCAAGAGACCCAGTACTTC.